What follows are 20 T cell receptor beta chains derived from one specimen sequenced in a study of beta chain features in type 1 diabetes. Study-wide points: Shorter TCRB CDR3s, moderately but significantly so, marked every one of the four CD4+ subsets in Type 1 diabetes patients.

These TCRs' antigens remain unknown. The study reverse transcribed the entire isolated RNA, so it sequenced expressed TCRB transcripts. Some clones are missing from TCRdb's copy, which holds only in-frame ones; the method was immunoSEQ multiplex PCR. Of about 660,000 clones listed, more than 13% were seen once; the top ten hold 0.035% to 0.04%. The specimen was naive CD4+ T cells from blood. The receptor source for this set is a man younger than 30 with type 1 diabetes.

This clone was seen a handful of times. V usage is TRBV5-6 and J usage is TRBJ2-3; no firm D call. The CDR3 extends over 16 amino acids. Trimming shortened V by 0 bases and J by 1 base, and 12 bases separated the two germline ends. Germline V gene lookup returns CDR1 SGHDT and CDR2 YYEEEE. CDR3 region: CASSLVGARGTDTQYF. For the CDR3, the DNA is TGTGCCAGCAGCTTGGTTGGAGCTCGGGGCACAGATACGCAGTATTTT.

This sequence joins TRBV6-6 and TRBJ1-5; no firm D call. The ends were cut back, 10 bases at V and 8 bases at J, with 15 bases in the middle. Per the germline V gene, CDR1 is MNHNY and CDR2 is SVGAGI (reference sequence). This CDR3 region has 12 residues. The chain's CDR3 is CATKVGREPQHF. Written as DNA, the CDR3 is TGTGCCACCAAAGTTGGTAGAGAGCCCCAGCATTTT.

The chain joins TRBV4-2 to TRBJ2-2; TRBD2 agrees at 10 bases. The CDR3 is 15 amino acids. CDR1 and CDR2 from the germline V gene are LGHNA and YNFKEQ. V gave up 4 bases and J gave up 7 bases; unmatched junction bases: 6. CDR3 in amino acids: CASSLGTSDGGELFF. For the CDR3, the DNA is TGTGCCAGCAGCCTAGGGACTAGCGATGGCGGGGAGCTGTTTTTT.

This clone has just a few counts. This chain links TRBV9 with TRBJ2-7; 9 bases agree with TRBD1. Unmatched junction bases numbered 7, after V lost 1 base and J lost 5 bases. This CDR3 has 15 residues. Germline V gives CDR1 SGDLS, CDR2 YYNGEE. The CDR3 bases are TGTGCCAGCAGCGTACTAGGACAGGGGTTCCACGAGCAGTACTTC. Amino acids: CASSVLGQGFHEQYF.

A few counts support this clone. Other DNA sequences in this specimen translate into the identical CDR3. The chain uses TRBV5-6 and TRBJ1-1; D gene ambiguous. The CDR3 sequence is 11 residues long. Trimming stripped 4 bases from V and 3 bases from J, with 4 bases between. Germline V lookup: CDR1 SGHDT, CDR2 YYEEEE. DNA for the CDR3: TGTGCCAGCAGCCGACACACTGAAGCTTTCTTT. This codes for CASSRHTEAFF.

Only one count was recorded for this clone. The chain carries TRBV9 and TRBJ2-3; D is unclear. The CDR3 covers 14 residues. Germline values: CDR1 SGDLS, CDR2 YYNGEE. Trimming stripped 0 bases from V and 0 bases from J, with 5 bases between. The CDR3 bases are TGTGCCAGCAGCGTAGGCGCTAGCACAGATACGCAGTATTTT. Its translation is CASSVGASTDTQYF. The entire variable domain, with the rest obtained from reference TRBV9 and TRBJ2-3, is as follows: DSGVTQTPKHLITATGQRVTLRCSPRSGDLSVYWYQQSLDQGLQFLIQYYNGEERAKGNILERFSAQQFPDLHSELNLSSLELGDSALYFCASSVGASTDTQYFGPGTRLTVL.

V is TRBV30 and J is TRBJ2-7; 7 bases line up with TRBD1. Germline V gene lookup returns CDR1 GTSNPN and CDR2 SVGIG (reference sequence). This CDR3 spans 15 amino acids. V dropped 3 bases and J dropped 7; count of bases not matched to a gene: 15. Here the CDR3 reads CAWRVAGTVPEEQYF. The DNA of the CDR3 is TGTGCCTGGAGGGTAGCCGGGACAGTCCCAGAGGAGCAGTACTTC.

V gene TRBV9 combines with J gene TRBJ1-3, with D possibly being TRBD1 (6 bases). The V gene's germline CDR1 is SGDLS and CDR2 YYNGEE. Between the trimmed V and J ends, which lost 0 bases and 0 bases, there was a span of 13 bases. The length of the CDR3 is 17 residues. CDR3 sequence (DNA): TGTGCCAGCAGCGTAGCAGGGGTTGGCAACTCTGGAAACACCATATATTTT. Protein product: CASSVAGVGNSGNTIYF.

This clone was seen only a few times. The sample holds other DNA sequences that translate to the same CDR3. The chain has TRBV30 and TRBJ1-1, with a possible D match to TRBD1 (6 bases). V was trimmed by 3 bases and J by 4 bases, leaving 9 bases between them. CDR3 size: 12 residues. Germline-derived CDR1 and CDR2 are GTSNPN and SVGIG (reference sequence). The CDR3 protein is CAWSRGSTEAFF. The CDR3, as DNA: TGTGCCTGGAGCAGGGGATCCACTGAAGCTTTCTTT.

The chain is built from TRBV6-5 and TRBJ2-4, with D unresolved. The CDR3 is 16 residues long. Trimming left V 0 bases short and J 0 bases short, with 9 bases between. Germline V CDR1 and CDR2: MNHEY, SVGAGI. The CDR3 is CASSYSPGSAKNIQYF. CDR3 nucleotide sequence: TGTGCCAGCAGTTACTCCCCGGGTTCAGCCAAAAACATTCAGTACTTC.

This clone turned up a few times. The CDR3 protein is CASTRDPTGELFF. The CDR3 coding sequence is TGTGCCAGCACGCGGGACCCCACCGGGGAGCTGTTTTTT. The V call is TRBV6-1, the J call TRBJ2-2; possible D gene TRBD2, 6 bases. This CDR3 has 13 amino acids. Germline CDR1 reads MNHNS; CDR2 reads SASEGT. The ends were cut back, 7 bases at V and 4 bases at J, with 10 bases in the middle.

The chain employs TRBV7-9 and TRBJ2-3, with 8 bases fitting TRBD2. The CDR3 is 18 residues long. The germline V gene encodes CDR1 SEHNR and CDR2 FQNEAQ (reference sequence). V dropped 1 base and J dropped 4; count of bases not matched to a gene: 13. DNA for the CDR3: TGTGCCAGCAGCTTAGGTCGTCGGGGGACTAGACTCCCAGATACGCAGTATTTT. It yields the protein CASSLGRRGTRLPDTQYF.

This clone was seen a handful of times. The genes are TRBV7-9 and TRBJ2-7; D remains ambiguous. CDR3 length: 13 residues. Trimming stripped 2 bases from V and 3 bases from J, with 8 bases between. From germline, CDR1 is SEHNR and CDR2 FQNEAQ (reference sequence). The CDR3 region is CASSLSNGYEQYF. The DNA for the CDR3 is TGTGCCAGCAGCTTAAGTAATGGCTACGAGCAGTACTTC.

The genes are TRBV30 and TRBJ2-2, with a weak D call TRBD2 (5 bases). V was trimmed by 2 bases and J by 0 bases, leaving 13 bases between them. The length of the CDR3 is 16 residues. Germline CDR1 GTSNPN, CDR2 SVGIG (reference sequence). The CDR3 here is CAWSFQAAPNTGELFF. The CDR3 region has the DNA TGTGCCTGGAGTTTCCAAGCGGCCCCGAACACCGGGGAGCTGTTTTTT.

This clone was observed a handful of times. J is TRBJ2-7 and V is TRBV5-1, with D possibly TRBD2 on 6 matching bases. Trimming stripped 2 bases from V and 3 bases from J, with 21 bases between. The CDR3 totals 17 residues. From germline, CDR1 is SGHRS and CDR2 YFSETQ. The CDR3 nucleotides are TGCGCCAGCAGCTTCTTATTTGGTCCCTTGGGGGGCTACGAGCAGTACTTC. Protein product: CASSFLFGPLGGYEQYF. The full variable domain, with the rest looked up from reference TRBV5-1 and TRBJ2-7, is KAGVTQTPRYLIKTRGQQVTLSCSPISGHRSVSWYQQTPGQGLQFLFEYFSETQRNKGNFPGRFSGRQFSNSRSEMNVSTLELGDSALYLCASSFLFGPLGGYEQYFGPGTRLTVT.

To note about this clone: The same CDR3 can be traced to other DNA sequences in this sample. This chain joins TRBV18 and TRBJ2-7; 9 bases line up with TRBD1. This CDR3 has 15 residues. Germline CDR1 reads KGHSH; CDR2 reads LQKENI. V gave up 1 base and J gave up 2 bases; unmatched junction bases: 3. The CDR3 sequence is CASSPQGQGPYEQYF. The CDR3 nucleotides are TGTGCCAGCTCACCACAGGGACAGGGACCCTACGAGCAGTACTTC.

This clone appeared a few times. The rearrangement links TRBV29-1 to TRBJ1-1; D remains unclear. In germline, CDR1 is SQVTM, CDR2 ANQGSEA. The CDR3 is 13 residues long. The ends were cut back, 4 bases at V and 4 bases at J, with 13 bases in the middle. CDR3 sequence: CSVVLQTFTEAFF. CDR3 nucleotides: TGCAGCGTTGTGCTACAGACTTTCACTGAAGCTTTCTTT.

This clone showed up just a few times. Distinct nucleotide sequences in the sample also encode this CDR3. V and J are TRBV15 and TRBJ1-5, with D perhaps TRBD1 (5 bases). Trimming cost V 9 bases and J 2 bases, with 11 bases left between them. CDR3 length equals 13 residues. Looked up from germline, CDR1 is LNHNV and CDR2 is YYDKDF (reference sequence). This chain's CDR3 is CATTGGGNQPQHF. The CDR3 DNA follows: TGTGCCACAACAGGCGGAGGCAATCAGCCCCAGCATTTT.

The chain employs TRBV5-1 and TRBJ2-5; 13 bases are shared with TRBD2. The length of the CDR3 is 15 residues. Germline values: CDR1 SGHRS, CDR2 YFSETQ. Trimming removed 3 bases from V and 5 bases from J; junction bases left unmatched: 4. The CDR3 loop is CASSWGTSGAETQYF. CDR3 DNA sequence: TGCGCCAGCAGCTGGGGGACTAGCGGGGCGGAGACCCAGTACTTC.

The chain joins TRBV7-2 to TRBJ1-2; no firm D call. The germline V gene encodes CDR1 SGHTA and CDR2 FQGNSA. CDR3 length: 16 amino acids. V gave up 2 bases and J gave up 5 bases, with 18 bases separating them. The CDR3 loop is CASSLNAPDLFYGYTF. Written as DNA, the CDR3 is TGTGCCAGCAGCTTAAATGCGCCAGACCTTTTTTATGGCTACACCTTC.